This T cell receptor (beta chain) was profiled in a study of OX40 agonist ivuxolimab in advanced cancers. Concerning this clone: Its target is not known.

The germline V gene encodes CDR1 SQVTM and CDR2 ANQGSEA. The CDR3 is 14 residues long. The J segment lost 1 base and the V segment lost 6 bases, leaving 8 bases of the junction unmatched. Findings and limits, study-wide: Within 6 weeks, CD4+ and CD8+ blood T cells expanded clonally at 0.1 to 3.0 mg/kg.

The repertoire was sequenced with immunoSEQ multiplex PCR; TCRdb's copy has only in-frame clones and lacks some. The sample holds more than 40,000 clones, about nine tenths seen once. The genes are TRBV29-1 and TRBJ1-1; 7 positions agree with TRBD1. This clonotype was obtained from an adult with an advanced solid tumor such as melanoma, head and neck, liver or kidney cancer. Source: CD4+ or CD8+ T cells sorted from blood, taken in a trial of the OX40 agonist ivuxolimab. The CDR3 loop reads CSVARTGGNTEAFF. The DNA for the CDR3 is TGCAGCGTCGCCCGGACAGGCGGGAACACTGAAGCTTTCTTT. Full variable domain (missing parts from reference TRBV29-1 and TRBJ1-1): SAVISQKPSRDICQRGTSLTIQCQVDSQVTMMFWYRQQPGQSLTLIATANQGSEATYESGFVIDKFPISRPNLTFSTLTVSNMSPEDSSIYLCSVARTGGNTEAFFGQGTRLTVV.